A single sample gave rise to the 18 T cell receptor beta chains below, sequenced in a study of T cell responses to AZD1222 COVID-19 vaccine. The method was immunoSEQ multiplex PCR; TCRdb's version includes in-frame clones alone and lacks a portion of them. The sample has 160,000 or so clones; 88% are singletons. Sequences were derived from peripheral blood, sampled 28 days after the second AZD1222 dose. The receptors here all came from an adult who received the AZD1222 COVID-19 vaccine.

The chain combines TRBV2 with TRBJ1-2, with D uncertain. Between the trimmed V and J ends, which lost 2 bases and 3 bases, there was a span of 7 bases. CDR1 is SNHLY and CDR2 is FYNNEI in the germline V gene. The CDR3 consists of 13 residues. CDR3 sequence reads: CASSESRDYGYTF. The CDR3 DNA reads TGTGCCAGCAGTGAAAGCAGAGACTATGGCTACACCTTC.

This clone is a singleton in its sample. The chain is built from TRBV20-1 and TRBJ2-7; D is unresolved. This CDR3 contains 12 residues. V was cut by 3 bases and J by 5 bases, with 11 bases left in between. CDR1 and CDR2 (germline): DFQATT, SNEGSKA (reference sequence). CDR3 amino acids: CSASQRNHEQYF. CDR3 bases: TGCAGTGCTAGTCAACGGAACCACGAGCAGTACTTC.

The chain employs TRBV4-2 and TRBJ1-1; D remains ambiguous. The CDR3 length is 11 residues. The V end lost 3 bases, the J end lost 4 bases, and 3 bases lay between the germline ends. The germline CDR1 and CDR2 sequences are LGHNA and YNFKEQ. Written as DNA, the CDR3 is TGTGCCAGCAGCCAGTTCACTGAAGCTTTCTTT. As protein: CASSQFTEAFF.

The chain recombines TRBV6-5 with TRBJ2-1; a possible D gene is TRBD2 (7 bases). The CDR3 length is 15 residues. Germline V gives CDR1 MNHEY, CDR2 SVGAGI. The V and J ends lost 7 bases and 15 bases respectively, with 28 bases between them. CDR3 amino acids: CASILEGGPLHNPFF. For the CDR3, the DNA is TGTGCCAGCATTCTGGAGGGGGGGCCGCTACACAACCCGTTCTTC.

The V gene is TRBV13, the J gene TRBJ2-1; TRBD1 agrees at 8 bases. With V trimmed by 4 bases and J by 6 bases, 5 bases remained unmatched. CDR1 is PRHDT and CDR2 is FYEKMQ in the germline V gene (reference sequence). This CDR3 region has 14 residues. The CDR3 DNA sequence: TGTGCCAGCAGCTACGGGACAGGTTTCAATGAGCAGTTCTTC. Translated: CASSYGTGFNEQFF. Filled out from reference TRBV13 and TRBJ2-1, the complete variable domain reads AAGVIQSPRHLIKEKRETATLKCYPIPRHDTVYWYQQGPGQDPQFLISFYEKMQSDKGSIPDRFSAQQFSDYHSELNMSSLELGDSALYFCASSYGTGFNEQFFGPGTRLTVL.

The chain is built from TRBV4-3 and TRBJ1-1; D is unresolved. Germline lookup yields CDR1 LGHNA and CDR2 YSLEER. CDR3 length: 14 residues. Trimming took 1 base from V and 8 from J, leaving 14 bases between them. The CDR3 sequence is CASSQATWAQEAFF. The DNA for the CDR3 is TGCGCCAGCAGCCAAGCGACGTGGGCCCAGGAAGCTTTCTTT.

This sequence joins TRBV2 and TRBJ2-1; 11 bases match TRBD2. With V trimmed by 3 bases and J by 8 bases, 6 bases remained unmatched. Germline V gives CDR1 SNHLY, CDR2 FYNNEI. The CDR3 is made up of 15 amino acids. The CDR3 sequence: CASSDLLAGGHEQFF. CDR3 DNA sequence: TGTGCCAGCAGTGACCTTCTAGCGGGGGGACATGAGCAGTTCTTC.

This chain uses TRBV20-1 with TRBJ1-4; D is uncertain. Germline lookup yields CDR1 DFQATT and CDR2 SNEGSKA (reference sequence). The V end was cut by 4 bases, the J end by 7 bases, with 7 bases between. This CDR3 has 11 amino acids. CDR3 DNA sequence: TGCAGTGCTACGGACGGTGAAAAACTGTTTTTT. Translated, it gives CSATDGEKLFF.

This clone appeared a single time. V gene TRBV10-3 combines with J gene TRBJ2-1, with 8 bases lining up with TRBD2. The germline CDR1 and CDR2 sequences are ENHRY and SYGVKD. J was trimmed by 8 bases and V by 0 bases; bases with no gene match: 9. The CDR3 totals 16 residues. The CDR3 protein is CAISESGTGGPYEQFF. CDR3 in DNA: TGTGCCATCAGTGAGTCGGGGACGGGGGGGCCCTATGAGCAGTTCTTC.

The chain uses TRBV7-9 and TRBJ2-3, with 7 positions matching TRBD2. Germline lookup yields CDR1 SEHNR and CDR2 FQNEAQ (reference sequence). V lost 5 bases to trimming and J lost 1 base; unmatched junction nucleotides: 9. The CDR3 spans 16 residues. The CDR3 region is CASSPRGRGGTDTQYF. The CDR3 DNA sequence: TGTGCCAGCAGCCCCCGCGGTCGGGGGGGCACAGATACGCAGTATTTT.

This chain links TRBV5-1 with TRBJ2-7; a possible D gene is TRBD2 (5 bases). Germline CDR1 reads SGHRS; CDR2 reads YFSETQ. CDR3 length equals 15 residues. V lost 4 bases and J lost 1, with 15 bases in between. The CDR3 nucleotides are TGCGCCAGCAGCCCCGGGGTAGACTATTCCTACGAGCAGTACTTC. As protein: CASSPGVDYSYEQYF.

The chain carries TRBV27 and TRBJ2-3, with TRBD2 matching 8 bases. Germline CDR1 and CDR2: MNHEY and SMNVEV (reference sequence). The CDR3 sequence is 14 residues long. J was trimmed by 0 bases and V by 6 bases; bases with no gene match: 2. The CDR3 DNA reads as TGTGCCAGCAGGGAGCGGGGGAGCACAGATACGCAGTATTTT. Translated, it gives CASRERGSTDTQYF.

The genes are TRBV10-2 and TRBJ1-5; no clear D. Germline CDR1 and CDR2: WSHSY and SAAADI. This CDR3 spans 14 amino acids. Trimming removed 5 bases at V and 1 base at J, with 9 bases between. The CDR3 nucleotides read TGCGCCAGCAGTTATGCTTCCAGCAATCAGCCCCAGCATTTT. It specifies CASSYASSNQPQHF.

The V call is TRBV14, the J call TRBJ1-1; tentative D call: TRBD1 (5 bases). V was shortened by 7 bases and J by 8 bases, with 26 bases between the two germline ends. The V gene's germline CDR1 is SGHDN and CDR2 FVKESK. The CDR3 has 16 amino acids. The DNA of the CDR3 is TGTGCCAGCACTCCATCCCAGCCTGTGCAGGGACGAGAAGCTTTCTTT. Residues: CASTPSQPVQGREAFF.

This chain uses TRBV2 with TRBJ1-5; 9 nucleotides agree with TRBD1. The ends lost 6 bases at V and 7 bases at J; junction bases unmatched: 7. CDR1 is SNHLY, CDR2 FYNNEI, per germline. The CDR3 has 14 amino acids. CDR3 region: CASRSQGARQPQHF. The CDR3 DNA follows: TGTGCCAGCAGATCACAGGGGGCACGGCAGCCCCAGCATTTT.

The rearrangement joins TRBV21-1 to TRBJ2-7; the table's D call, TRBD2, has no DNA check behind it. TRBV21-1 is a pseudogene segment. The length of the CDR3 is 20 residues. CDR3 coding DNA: TGTGCCAGCAGCAAGGTTCGAACCGGGACTAGGAGTTGGAGCTCCTACGAGCAGTACTTC. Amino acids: CASSKVRTGTRSWSSYEQYF.

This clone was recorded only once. CDR3 residues: CASSLGWQGGINEQYF. CDR3 coding DNA: TGTGCCAGCAGCTTAGGCTGGCAGGGAGGAATCAACGAGCAGTACTTC. The rearrangement uses TRBV7-2 and TRBJ2-7, with D tentatively TRBD2 (6 bases). The germline V and J ends were trimmed by 1 base and 5 bases, with 18 bases remaining between them. In germline, CDR1 is SGHTA, CDR2 FQGNSA. The CDR3 runs to 16 residues. The full variable domain, its missing parts supplied by reference TRBV7-2 and TRBJ2-7, is GAGVSQSPSNKVTEKGKDVELRCDPISGHTALYWYRQSLGQGLEFLIYFQGNSAPDKSGLPSDRFSAERTGGSVSTLTIQRTQQEDSAVYLCASSLGWQGGINEQYFGPGTRLTVT.

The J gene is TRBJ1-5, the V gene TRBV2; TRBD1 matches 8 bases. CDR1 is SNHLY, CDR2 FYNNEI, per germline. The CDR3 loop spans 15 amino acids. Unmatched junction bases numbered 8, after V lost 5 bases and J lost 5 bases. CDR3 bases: TGTGCCAGCAGTTTCACAGGGGGGTCGGATCAGCCCCAGCATTTT. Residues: CASSFTGGSDQPQHF.